This is a list of T cell receptor beta chains from one sample in a study of radiotherapy plus CTLA-4 blockade in lung cancer. Generated by immunoSEQ multiplex PCR, the TCRdb table keeps only in-frame clones and is missing some. The table lists roughly 44,000 clones, roughly 90% of them singletons. Sequenced here: peripheral blood, sampled from a patient treated with radiotherapy plus ipilimumab. These receptor sequences come from a human donor with non-small cell lung cancer whose response to radiotherapy plus ipilimumab could not be evaluated. CDR3s include the opening cysteine and the closing phenylalanine or tryptophan. D genes are given only for firm matches. Rows may omit the clone size; those that give it use once, few, many or a size class.

j_call d_call clone_size v_call cdr3_nt cdr3_aa
TRBJ2-7 TRBD1 - TRBV19 TGTGCCAGTAGTATCGTCTCCGGGACAGGCTACGAGCAGTACTTC CASSIVSGTGYEQYF
TRBJ1-2 - - TRBV25-1 TGTGCCAGCAGTGGGGGCTCCTATGGCTACACCTTC CASSGGSYGYTF
TRBJ2-1 TRBD1 once TRBV11-2 TGTGCCAGCAGCTTCGACAGGGGCAATGAGCAGTTCTTC CASSFDRGNEQFF
TRBJ2-7 TRBD2 - TRBV28 TGTGCCAGCAGAACCGGGACTAGGGCATTCCACGAGCAGTACTTC CASRTGTRAFHEQYF
TRBJ2-7 TRBD2 - TRBV7-2 TGTGCCAGCAGCTTGGGTATAGCGGGGCTCGGCTACGAGCAGTACTTC CASSLGIAGLGYEQYF
TRBJ1-1 - - TRBV5-4 TGTGCCAGCAGCTTTTATCAGGGAAGGAACACTGAAGCTTTCTTT CASSFYQGRNTEAFF
TRBJ2-7 TRBD1 - TRBV19 TGTGCCAGTGCCCCGGGACAGGGGGTCAACGAGCAGTACTTC CASAPGQGVNEQYF
TRBJ2-2 - - TRBV5-6 TGTGCCAGCAGCTTGGGACACAACACCGGGGAGCTGTTTTTT CASSLGHNTGELFF
TRBJ2-1 TRBD1 - TRBV28 TGTGCCAGCAGTTTGACAGGGGGCGGTTTAGCCCAGTTCTTC CASSLTGGGLAQFF
TRBJ2-2 TRBD2 - TRBV14 TGTGCCAGCAGCCAAGGCCTAGCGGGAGTCGGGTCCGGGGAGCTGTTTTTT CASSQGLAGVGSGELFF
TRBJ2-3 TRBD2 - TRBV19 TGTGCCAGTAGTATCCGGACTAGCCTCACAGATACGCAGTATTTT CASSIRTSLTDTQYF
TRBJ1-2 TRBD1 - TRBV4-3 TGCGCCAGCAGCCAGGATTCGACAGGGTCCATTCTCTATGGCTACACCTTC CASSQDSTGSILYGYTF
TRBJ1-5 TRBD1 - TRBV6-5 TGTGCCAGCAGTTACTGCCGACAGGGGATCAAGCCCCAGCATTTT CASSYCRQGIKPQHF
TRBJ2-7 TRBD2 - TRBV28 TGTGCCAGCAGACCAGCGGGAGTAGGGTACGAGCAGTACTTC CASRPAGVGYEQYF
TRBJ2-7 TRBD2 once TRBV9 TGTGCCAGCAGCCCGAAGCGGGAGGGCCCGTACGAGCAGTACTTC CASSPKREGPYEQYF
TRBJ1-4 - - TRBV4-1 TGCGCCAGCAGCCAAGGTAAAAGGAGTGAAAAACTGTTTTTT CASSQGKRSEKLFF
TRBJ2-2 - - TRBV7-2 TGTGCCAGCAGCTTAGTTCGGGGCACCGGGGAGCTGTTTTTT CASSLVRGTGELFF
TRBJ2-7 - few TRBV4-1 TGCGCCAGCAGCCAGCTGGAACAGGGATACGAGCAGTACTTC CASSQLEQGYEQYF
TRBJ2-3 - - TRBV15 TGTGCCACCAGCAGAGCTCGTGGTAGATTCACAGATACGCAGTATTTT CATSRARGRFTDTQYF
TRBJ1-5 TRBD1 - TRBV19 TGTGCCAGTAGGAAAGACAGGGTGGAGAATCAGCCCCAGCATTTT CASRKDRVENQPQHF
TRBJ2-2 TRBD1 once TRBV4-3 TGCGCCAGCAGCCAAGCAGGACAGGGGACCGGGGAGCTGTTTTTT CASSQAGQGTGELFF
TRBJ1-6 TRBD1 once TRBV5-1 TGCGCCAGCAACTTGGGGTCGACAGGGGGCGCGGTTAATTCACCCCTCCACTTT CASNLGSTGGAVNSPLHF
TRBJ2-7 - - TRBV7-9 TGTGCCAGCAGCTTAGTAGGACTCCGGGGCTACGAGCAGTACTTC CASSLVGLRGYEQYF
TRBJ2-7 TRBD2 - TRBV6-5 TGTGCCAGCAGTCCCTTAGCGGGAGAATACGAGCAGTACTTC CASSPLAGEYEQYF
TRBJ2-2 - - TRBV29-1 TGCAGCGCCCTTAAGGAGGGGCCCGGGGAGCTGTTTTTT CSALKEGPGELFF
TRBJ1-2 TRBD1 once TRBV7-2 TGTGCCAGCAGCTTTTCCCCCCCCGGGACAGGGAACTATGGCTACACCTTC CASSFSPPGTGNYGYTF
TRBJ1-1 - - TRBV18 TGTGCCAGCTCCCTGCGGCCGAGCGCCACTGAAGCTTTCTTT CASSLRPSATEAFF
TRBJ2-7 TRBD2 - TRBV7-9 TGTGCCAGCAGCTCCTGGACTAGCGGGATGTCCTACGAGCAGTACTTC CASSSWTSGMSYEQYF
TRBJ1-1 - - TRBV28 TGTGCCAGCAGTCTCGGACAGCTGAACACTGAAGCTTTCTTT CASSLGQLNTEAFF
TRBJ2-7 TRBD2 - TRBV28 TGTGCCAGCAGCTCCTGGCTAGCGGGAGCAGGAGTAAACGAGCAGTACTTC CASSSWLAGAGVNEQYF
TRBJ2-7 - - TRBV18 TGTGCCAGCTCACCACCAACCGCCAGGGCCTACGAGCAGTACTTC CASSPPTARAYEQYF
TRBJ1-1 - - TRBV5-1 TGCGCCAGCAGCTTGCGCCTAGACAGTATGAACACTGAAGCTTTCTTT CASSLRLDSMNTEAFF
TRBJ1-3 - - TRBV6-6 TGTGCCACCCGGGGGACAAACACCATATATTTT CATRGTNTIYF
TRBJ2-1 - - TRBV7-2 TGTGCCAGCAGTCCCTCGGCACAGGGCTCCTACAATGAGCAGTTCTTC CASSPSAQGSYNEQFF
TRBJ2-7 - - TRBV7-2 TGTGCCAGCAGCTTAGACAGGGACCCCTACGAGCAGTACTTC CASSLDRDPYEQYF
TRBJ2-1 - once TRBV6-5 TGTGCCAGCAGTTCCGCCGACAGGTTGTACAATGAGCAGTTCTTC CASSSADRLYNEQFF
TRBJ2-2 TRBD2 - TRBV9 TGTGCCAGCAGCGTAGGGCTAGCGGGAGCGGTGAACACCGGGGAGCTGTTTTTT CASSVGLAGAVNTGELFF
TRBJ2-5 - - TRBV9 TGTGCCAGCAGCCCTACAGGGAACTATGCGCAAGAGACCCAGTACTTC CASSPTGNYAQETQYF
TRBJ2-3 TRBD2 once TRBV4-1 TGCGCCAGCAGCCAAGTAGGGACTAGCGGGGTCAGCACAGATACGCAGTATTTT CASSQVGTSGVSTDTQYF
TRBJ2-2 - - TRBV7-2 TGTGCCAGCAGCTCCCGACCGGGAGCCACCGGGGAGCTGTTTTTT CASSSRPGATGELFF
TRBJ2-7 TRBD1 few TRBV6-5 TGTGCCAGCAGTTACTCGTTTCAGGGGGCGTACGAGCAGTACTTC CASSYSFQGAYEQYF